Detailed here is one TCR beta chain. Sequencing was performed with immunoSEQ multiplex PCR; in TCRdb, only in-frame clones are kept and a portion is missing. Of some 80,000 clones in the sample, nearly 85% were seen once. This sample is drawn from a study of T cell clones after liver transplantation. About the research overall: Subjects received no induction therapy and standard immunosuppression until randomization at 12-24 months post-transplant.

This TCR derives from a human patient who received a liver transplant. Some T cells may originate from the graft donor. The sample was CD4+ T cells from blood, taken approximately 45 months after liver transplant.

The CDR3 DNA sequence: TGTGCCAGCAGCTTCAGGAACTCTGGGGCCAACGTCCTGACTTTC. Protein product: CASSFRNSGANVLTF. This chain joins TRBV5-6 and TRBJ2-6; no clear D gene. This CDR3 has 15 amino acids. The V gene's germline CDR1 is SGHDT and CDR2 YYEEEE. V gave up 2 bases and J gave up 0 bases, with 6 bases separating them.